What follows are 32 T cell receptor beta chains derived from one specimen sequenced in a study of T cells in Graves' hyperthyroidism and ophthalmopathy. TCR beta CDR3 region amplification was performed from RNA transcripts. With the HTBI primer set, the TCR CDR3 went through a first round of RT-PCR. Each CDR3 protein gets one entry after TCRdb re-called the multiplex PCR reads with MiXCR. Altogether some 690,000 distinct CDR3 sequences are present, around 15% being singletons, with the ten largest covering roughly a sixth. The sequencing sample was made of blood. These receptor sequences come from a man aged 50-59 years with Graves' hyperthyroidism.

The chain joins TRBV30 to TRBJ1-6; TRBD1 matches at 7 bases. This CDR3 contains 15 residues. V dropped 2 bases and J dropped 6; count of bases not matched to a gene: 7. The germline gives CDR1 GTSNPN, CDR2 SVGIG (reference sequence). For the CDR3, the DNA is TGTGCCTGGAGTCCGACAGGGAGACTTAATTCACCCCTCCACTTT. Its protein product is CAWSPTGRLNSPLHF.

The rearrangement joins TRBV20-1 to TRBJ2-4; 11 bases match TRBD2. The germline gives CDR1 DFQATT, CDR2 SNEGSKA (reference sequence). V shed 4 bases and J 1 base; nucleotides not matched to a gene: 12. This CDR3 comprises 18 residues. The CDR3: CSAMTSGIRMGAKNIQYF. The CDR3 DNA follows: TGCAGTGCTATGACTAGCGGGATTAGAATGGGGGCCAAAAACATTCAGTACTTC.

This clonotype appeared many times. This chain uses TRBV10-3 with TRBJ2-7; 7 bases map to TRBD1. This CDR3 comprises 14 residues. Losses at the gene ends were 4 bases for V and 1 base for J; bases not matched to a gene: 4. CDR1 and CDR2 (germline): ENHRY, SYGVKD. The CDR3 here is CAISVRDSSYEQYF. The CDR3 DNA is TGTGCCATCAGTGTCCGGGACAGTTCCTACGAGCAGTACTTC.

This clonotype has at least ten counts. The rearrangement uses TRBV12-5 and TRBJ1-5, with a tentative D call TRBD1 (5 bases). V was shortened by 3 bases and J by 1 base, with 19 bases between the two germline ends. Germline CDR1 reads LGHNT; CDR2 reads FRNRAP. The length of the CDR3 is 18 residues. The CDR3, as DNA: TGTGCTAGTGGTTTCCCCCTCAGGGACGGAGTGAGCAATCAGCCCCAGCATTTT. Amino acids: CASGFPLRDGVSNQPQHF.

This clonotype was counted ten times or more. This chain links TRBV30 with TRBJ2-5; D not certain. This CDR3 is built from 12 residues. V lost 1 base, J lost 5 bases, and 8 bases lay in between. Germline CDR1 is GTSNPN and CDR2 is SVGIG (reference sequence). In DNA, the CDR3 is TGTGCCTGGAGTGAAGGGCGGGAGACCCAGTACTTC. Its translation: CAWSEGRETQYF.

This clonotype was detected many times. The rearrangement joins TRBV28 to TRBJ2-7, with a weak D call TRBD1 (6 bases). The CDR3 runs 14 residues. The germline V gene encodes CDR1 MDHEN and CDR2 SYDVKM. The V end was cut by 1 base, the J end by 4 bases, with 11 bases between. DNA of the CDR3: TGTGCCAGCAGTTTATTCAGGGGTGGGTACGAGCAGTACTTC. Protein: CASSLFRGGYEQYF. The full variable domain, in which reference TRBV28 and TRBJ2-7 provide the parts outside the CDR3, is DVKVTQSSRYLVKRTGEKVFLECVQDMDHENMFWYRQDPGLGLRLIYFSYDVKMKEKGDIPEGYSVSREKKERFSLILESASTNQTSMYLCASSLFRGGYEQYFGPGTRLTVT.

A few counts support this clonotype. The gene calls are TRBV6-1 and TRBJ1-1; D unresolved. The CDR3 has 15 amino acids. V was cut by 5 bases and J by 5 bases, with 18 bases left in between. The germline V gene encodes CDR1 MNHNS and CDR2 SASEGT. The CDR3 DNA is TGTGCCAGCAGTCACACGGACTCCCTGGGGACTGAAGCTTTCTTT. As protein: CASSHTDSLGTEAFF.

This clonotype was recorded at least ten times. V gene TRBV12-3 or TRBV12-4 combines with J gene TRBJ2-2; D is ambiguous. The CDR3 runs 14 residues. Trimming shortened V by 0 bases and J by 6 bases, and 8 bases separated the two germline ends. The CDR3 DNA reads as TGTGCCAGCAGTTTAGCGGTAGGGTCCGGGGAGCTGTTTTTT. Its translation is CASSLAVGSGELFF.

This chain connects TRBV9 to TRBJ2-3; D call uncertain. The V and J ends lost 0 bases and 2 bases respectively, with 19 bases between them. The CDR3 runs to 18 residues. Germline V gene lookup returns CDR1 SGDLS and CDR2 YYNGEE. In DNA, the CDR3 is TGTGCCAGCAGCGTAGCTACGATTGGGCAGAAGTTCACAGATACGCAGTATTTT. It is translated as CASSVATIGQKFTDTQYF.

This clonotype was counted many times. The CDR3 coding sequence is TGTGCCAGCAGCGCCTCCGGGACTAGCGGGAGCTACAATGAGCAGTTCTTC. This translates into CASSASGTSGSYNEQFF. The chain is built from TRBV7-3 and TRBJ2-1; 14 nucleotides align to TRBD2. The CDR3 has 17 amino acids. Trimming removed 5 bases from V and 3 bases from J; junction bases left unmatched: 6. In germline, CDR1 is SGHTA, CDR2 FQGTGA.

The V and J genes are TRBV3-1 and TRBJ1-2; D ambiguous. The CDR3 is 15 amino acids. Germline loops: CDR1 LGHDT, CDR2 YNNKEL (reference sequence). The germline V and J ends were trimmed by 0 bases and 2 bases, with 10 bases remaining between them. The CDR3 nucleotides are TGTGCCAGCAGCCAAGATGATCGTCAAAACTATGGCTACACCTTC. Translated, it gives CASSQDDRQNYGYTF.

This clonotype has at least ten counts. This rearrangement joins TRBV12-3 or TRBV12-4 to TRBJ2-3, with D perhaps TRBD2 (5 bases). This CDR3 region has 14 residues. V gave up 10 bases and J gave up 5 bases, with 19 bases separating them. This CDR3 is CAITDSKGGDTQYF. Written as DNA, the CDR3 is TGTGCCATCACGGACTCCAAAGGTGGAGATACGCAGTATTTT.

The genes are TRBV6-5 and TRBJ2-1, with 8 nucleotides matching TRBD2. Germline CDR1 and CDR2: MNHEY and SVGAGI. V gave up 0 bases and J gave up 5 bases; unmatched junction bases: 0. The CDR3 runs 14 residues. As DNA, the CDR3 is TGTGCCAGCAGTTACTCACTAGCGGACAATGAGCAGTTCTTC. Amino acid sequence: CASSYSLADNEQFF.

This clonotype appeared a few times. The genes are TRBV27 and TRBJ1-2; 7 nucleotides line up with TRBD1. J gave up 6 bases and V 8 bases, and 3 bases lay outside the gene matches. CDR1 is MNHEY, CDR2 SMNVEV, per germline (reference sequence). This CDR3 comprises 11 residues. The CDR3 reads CASWTGNGYTF. As DNA, the CDR3 is TGTGCCAGCTGGACAGGCAATGGCTACACCTTC.

This clonotype has a count of ten or more. The rearrangement joins TRBV12-3 or TRBV12-4 to TRBJ2-2; D might be TRBD1 (6 bases). The germline V and J ends were trimmed by 3 bases and 5 bases, with 13 bases remaining between them. The CDR3 is made up of 15 amino acids. The CDR3 DNA sequence: TGTGCCAGCAGTTTCATACAGGGACGGACCGGGGAGCTGTTTTTT. Translation: CASSFIQGRTGELFF.

This clonotype is a singleton in its sample. This chain connects TRBV12-3 or TRBV12-4 to TRBJ2-3; D call uncertain. The J call may be wrong; the DNA end is better matched by TRBJ1-5. This CDR3 has 13 residues. The CDR3 DNA sequence: TGTGCCAGCAGTGCCCAAATCACAGATACGCAGCATTTT. It codes for CASSAQITDTQHF.

Many counts were recorded for this clonotype. In DNA form, the CDR3 reads TGTGCCAGCTTATGGGGGCTTAACACCGGGGAGCTGTTTTTT. This encodes CASLWGLNTGELFF. The chain employs TRBV2 and TRBJ2-2, with a possible D match to TRBD1 (6 bases). The CDR3 is 14 amino acids. In germline, CDR1 is SNHLY, CDR2 FYNNEI. Trimming pared 8 bases from V and 2 bases from J, leaving 12 bases between.

The gene calls are TRBV3-1 and TRBJ2-3, with D possibly being TRBD2 (5 bases). V gave up 1 base and J gave up 0 bases, with 14 bases separating them. CDR3 length equals 17 residues. Germline CDR1 LGHDT, CDR2 YNNKEL (reference sequence). This CDR3 reads CASSQGGYYSSTDTQYF. The CDR3 DNA follows: TGTGCCAGCAGCCAAGGAGGGTACTATTCTAGCACAGATACGCAGTATTTT.

There are many counts of this clonotype. This sequence joins TRBV2 and TRBJ2-7; 10 positions match TRBD2. CDR3 length equals 14 residues. Germline lookup yields CDR1 SNHLY and CDR2 FYNNEI. The J segment lost 4 bases and the V segment lost 6 bases, leaving 6 bases of the junction unmatched. Here the CDR3 reads CASRVPTSGYEQYF. In nucleotides, the CDR3 is TGTGCCAGCAGGGTCCCGACTAGCGGGTACGAGCAGTACTTC.

Ten or more counts support this clonotype. The chain joins TRBV2 to TRBJ1-2; possibly TRBD1 for D (5 bases). Germline values: CDR1 SNHLY, CDR2 FYNNEI. The CDR3 runs to 14 residues. V was clipped by 2 bases and J by 4 bases, with 11 bases between them. The CDR3 here is CASSELWGGYGYTF. CDR3 nucleotide sequence: TGTGCCAGCAGTGAATTATGGGGGGGCTATGGCTACACCTTC.

This clonotype showed up many times. The chain is built from TRBV7-9 and TRBJ2-1; D is undetermined. Germline V gene data show CDR1 as SEHNR and CDR2 as FQNEAQ (reference sequence). This CDR3 contains 16 residues. Trimming removed 1 base from V and 4 bases from J, with 14 bases in between. The CDR3 reads CASSLGRRARYNEQFF. CDR3 bases: TGTGCCAGCAGCTTAGGGCGGCGCGCGAGGTACAATGAGCAGTTCTTC.

A note on this clonotype: This may arise from a read error, as a much more abundant clone is one base away. This chain joins TRBV18 and TRBJ2-3; D gene ambiguous. CDR1 is KGHSH, CDR2 LQKENI, per germline. CDR3 length: 13 residues. Trimming removed 1 base from V and 8 bases from J, with 10 bases in between. CDR3 amino acids: CASSPLLPSTQYF. The CDR3 DNA follows: TGTGCCAGCTCACCACTGTTGCCGTCTACGCAGTATTTT.

This clonotype was detected ten times or more. This CDR3 reads CASSFLFDRDVNQPQHF. The CDR3 nucleotides are TGTGCCAGCAGTTTCCTCTTCGACAGGGATGTCAATCAGCCCCAGCATTTT. This chain uses TRBV28 with TRBJ1-5; 7 bases match TRBD1. CDR1 and CDR2 (germline): MDHEN, SYDVKM. The CDR3 runs 17 residues. V trimming: 3 bases; J trimming: 3 bases; junction bases outside the gene matches: 11. Full variable domain (missing parts from reference TRBV28 and TRBJ1-5): DVKVTQSSRYLVKRTGEKVFLECVQDMDHENMFWYRQDPGLGLRLIYFSYDVKMKEKGDIPEGYSVSREKKERFSLILESASTNQTSMYLCASSFLFDRDVNQPQHFGDGTRLSIL.

The rearrangement joins TRBV19 to TRBJ1-5; D not certain. CDR3 length equals 14 residues. V gave up 5 bases and J gave up 6 bases, with 14 bases separating them. CDR1 is LNHDA, CDR2 SQIVND, per germline (reference sequence). The CDR3 nucleotides are TGTGCCAGTAGTCGGGCGGGATTCGGTCAGCCCCAGCATTTT. Protein: CASSRAGFGQPQHF.

This clonotype has more than one count but fewer than ten. This chain joins TRBV28 and TRBJ2-3; D is undetermined. This CDR3 has 14 residues. The germline gives CDR1 MDHEN, CDR2 SYDVKM. The ends were cut back, 4 bases at V and 4 bases at J, with 12 bases in the middle. The CDR3 nucleotides are TGTGCCAGCAGTTCAACTGCCGGTGCAGATACGCAGTATTTT. It yields the protein CASSSTAGADTQYF.

This clonotype was seen repeatedly, ten times or more. The chain carries TRBV6-1 and TRBJ2-7, with D perhaps TRBD1 or TRBD2 (5 bases each). Per the germline V gene, CDR1 is MNHNS and CDR2 is SASEGT. The CDR3 consists of 14 residues. The ends were cut back, 5 bases at V and 5 bases at J, with 16 bases in the middle. The CDR3 here is CASSTPGAPNEQYF. The DNA for the CDR3 is TGTGCCAGCAGTACCCCCGGGGCCCCCAACGAGCAGTACTTC.

CDR3 in DNA: TGTGCCAGCAGCCTAGACGGGACACCAACTAATGAAAAACTGTTTTTT. Its translation: CASSLDGTPTNEKLFF. The rearrangement uses TRBV7-2 and TRBJ1-4; a possible D gene is TRBD1 (6 bases). In germline, CDR1 is SGHTA, CDR2 FQGNSA. The V gene lost 5 bases and the J gene lost 0 bases, with 13 bases spanning the gap. CDR3 size: 16 residues. The complete variable domain, with remaining parts taken from reference TRBV7-2 and TRBJ1-4, reads GAGVSQSPSNKVTEKGKDVELRCDPISGHTALYWYRQSLGQGLEFLIYFQGNSAPDKSGLPSDRFSAERTGGSVSTLTIQRTQQEDSAVYLCASSLDGTPTNEKLFFGSGTQLSVL.

This clonotype has at least ten counts. The chain carries TRBV11-2 and TRBJ2-5, with TRBD1 matching over 8 bases. Unmatched junction bases numbered 3, after V lost 4 bases and J lost 5 bases. The CDR3 runs 13 residues. CDR1 is SGHAT and CDR2 is FQNNGV in the germline V gene. The CDR3 nucleotides are TGTGCCAGCAGCTATTACAGGGGGGAGACCCAGTACTTC. Amino acid sequence: CASSYYRGETQYF. Filled out from reference TRBV11-2 and TRBJ2-5, the complete variable domain reads EAGVAQSPRYKIIEKRQSVAFWCNPISGHATLYWYQQILGQGPKLLIQFQNNGVVDDSQLPKDRFSAERLKGVDSTLKIQPAKLEDSAVYLCASSYYRGETQYFGPGTRLLVL.

This clonotype came up many times. CDR3: CASLASGRGGTDTQYF. CDR3 coding DNA: TGTGCCAGCTTGGCTAGCGGGAGGGGGGGGACAGATACGCAGTATTTT. V usage is TRBV6-1 and J usage is TRBJ2-3; TRBD2 matches at 12 bases. This CDR3 has 16 residues. CDR1 is MNHNS, CDR2 SASEGT, per germline. V trimming: 8 bases; J trimming: 3 bases; junction bases outside the gene matches: 9.

V usage is TRBV28 and J usage is TRBJ1-1; the D is unclear. The CDR3 length is 15 residues. Germline CDR1 MDHEN, CDR2 SYDVKM. V lost 7 bases and J 0 bases, leaving 15 bases between the germline ends. The chain's CDR3 is CASTPPGRLNTEAFF. DNA for the CDR3: TGTGCCAGCACCCCACCCGGGAGATTGAACACTGAAGCTTTCTTT.

This clonotype was seen ten or more times. The chain couples TRBV11-2 to TRBJ1-5; D is undetermined. The CDR3 contains 16 residues. V lost 10 bases, J lost 0 bases, and 19 bases lay in between. In germline, CDR1 is SGHAT, CDR2 FQNNGV. The CDR3: CATRGWSKYSNQPQHF. The CDR3 DNA follows: TGTGCCACCCGAGGCTGGAGCAAGTATAGCAATCAGCCCCAGCATTTT.

There are many counts of this clonotype. The rearrangement uses TRBV2 and TRBJ2-7; 8 positions agree with TRBD1. The CDR3 is 13 amino acids. The junction had 8 bases not matched to a gene; V was cut back by 5 bases and J by 8 bases. Germline CDR1 reads SNHLY; CDR2 reads FYNNEI. The DNA of the CDR3 is TGTGCCAGCAGTCCGACAGGGGAGGCCAAGCAGTACTTC. Amino acid sequence: CASSPTGEAKQYF.